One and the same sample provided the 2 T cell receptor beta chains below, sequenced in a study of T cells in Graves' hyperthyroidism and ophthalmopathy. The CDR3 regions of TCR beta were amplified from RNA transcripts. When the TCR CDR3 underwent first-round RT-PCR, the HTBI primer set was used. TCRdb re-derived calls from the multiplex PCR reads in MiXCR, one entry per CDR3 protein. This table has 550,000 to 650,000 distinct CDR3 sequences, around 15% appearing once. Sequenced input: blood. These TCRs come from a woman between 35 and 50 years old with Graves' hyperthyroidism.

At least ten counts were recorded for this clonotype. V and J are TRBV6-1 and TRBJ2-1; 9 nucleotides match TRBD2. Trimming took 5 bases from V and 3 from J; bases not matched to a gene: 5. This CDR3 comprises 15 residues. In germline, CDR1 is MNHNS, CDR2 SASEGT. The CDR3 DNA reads TGTGCCAGCAGTCCAAGCGGGAGGATCTACAATGAGCAGTTCTTC. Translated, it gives CASSPSGRIYNEQFF.

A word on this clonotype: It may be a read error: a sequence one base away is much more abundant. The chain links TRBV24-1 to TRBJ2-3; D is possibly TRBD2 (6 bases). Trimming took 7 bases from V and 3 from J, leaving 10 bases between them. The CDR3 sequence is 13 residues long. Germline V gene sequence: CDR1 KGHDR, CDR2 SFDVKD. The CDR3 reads CATRPGETDTQYF. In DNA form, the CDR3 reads TGTGCCACCAGACCGGGAGAGACAGATACGCAGTATTTT.